This T cell receptor (beta chain) was captured in a study of shared T cell receptors in the human thymus. Using immunoSEQ multiplex PCR, the repertoire was profiled, and TCRdb retains in-frame clones only, with some absent. Altogether some 720,000 clones are present, roughly 88% being singletons, with the ten largest covering 0.0095% to 0.013%. CDR3 length: 13 amino acids. Trimming cost V 5 bases and J 6 bases, with 14 bases left between them. Looked up from germline, CDR1 is MNHNS and CDR2 is SASEGT. These data were also reused for a study on human thymus T cells.

The TCR originated in a boy in the first two years of life with a congenital heart defect. The J gene is TRBJ2-7, the V gene TRBV6-1, with D possibly matching TRBD2 (6 bases). What was sequenced was thymocytes. The chain's CDR3 is CASSPRLVREQYF. The CDR3 DNA follows: TGTGCCAGCAGTCCTCGACTAGTGCGCGAGCAGTACTTC.